This T cell receptor beta chain was documented in a study of cytomegalovirus exposure and HLA in healthy donors. In the case of this clone: Its target is unknown.

Study-wide results and limits: Cytomegalovirus-associated status was assigned to about 150 TCR beta chains. Confirmation was obtained in vitro that three CMV-associated chains are specific for CMV antigens. In a later analysis, an Asian-associated ancestry cluster reportedly showed fewer N-insertions than the roughly 700-donor mean. A later analysis by the authors found several of the most significant clusters apparently linked to common viral pathogens.

Primers: 60 Vbeta forward and 13 Jbeta reverse. Sequenced by immunoSEQ multiplex PCR; TCRdb stores in-frame clones only, minus some. The table records roughly 100,000 clones, approximately 80% of them present only once. This CDR3 contains 12 residues. V was trimmed by 0 bases and J by 10 bases, leaving 6 bases between them. Germline CDR1 reads ENHRY; CDR2 reads SYGVKD. Sequenced: PBMCs. The genes are TRBV10-3 and TRBJ2-2, with unresolved D. The clonotype was recovered from a man aged 50 or older in good health and CMV-seronegative. CDR3 nucleotide sequence: TGTGCCATCAGTGAGTCAACTGCGGAGCTGTTTTTT. Translated: CAISESTAELFF.